This TCR beta chain was recovered during a study of control samples from healthy donors and cancer patients. TCRdb's table, derived via immunoSEQ multiplex PCR, lists solely in-frame clones and lacks some. The sample lists some 410,000 clones, around 90% occurring once. The CDR3 is made up of 16 amino acids. V was pared by 0 bases and J by 0 bases, with 8 bases between. Germline V gene data show CDR1 as LNHDA and CDR2 as SQIVND (reference sequence). The receptor was derived from a man between 40 and 49 years old with head and neck cancer. Sequencing was done on a sample of PBMCs. V gene TRBV19 combines with J gene TRBJ1-4; D call uncertain. The CDR3 loop reads CASSIDQGTTNEKLFF. The CDR3, as DNA: TGTGCCAGTAGTATAGATCAAGGGACAACTAATGAAAAACTGTTTTTT.